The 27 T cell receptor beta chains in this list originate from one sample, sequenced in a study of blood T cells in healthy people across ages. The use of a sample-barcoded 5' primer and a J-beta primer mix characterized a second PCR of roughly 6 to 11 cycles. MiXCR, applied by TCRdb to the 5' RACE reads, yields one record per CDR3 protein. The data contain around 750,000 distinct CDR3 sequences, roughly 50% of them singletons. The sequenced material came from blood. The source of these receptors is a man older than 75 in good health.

CDR3 DNA sequence: TGTGCCAGCAGGAATAGCGGGAGTGCTGAGCAGTTCTTC. The encoded protein is CASRNSGSAEQFF. The V gene is TRBV6-5, the J gene TRBJ2-1; TRBD2 matches 9 bases. The CDR3 is 13 residues long. The V segment lost 6 bases and the J segment 9 bases; nucleotides outside the gene matches: 6. Germline V lookup: CDR1 MNHEY, CDR2 SVGAGI.

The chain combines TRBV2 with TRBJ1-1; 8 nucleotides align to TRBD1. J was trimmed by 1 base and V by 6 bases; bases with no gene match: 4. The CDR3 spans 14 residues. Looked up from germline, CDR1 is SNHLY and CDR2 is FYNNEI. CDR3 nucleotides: TGTGCCAGCAGGGGGGACAGGCGGAACACTGAAGCTTTCTTT. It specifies CASRGDRRNTEAFF. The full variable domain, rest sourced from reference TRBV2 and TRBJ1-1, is EPEVTQTPSHQVTQMGQEVILRCVPISNHLYFYWYRQILGQKVEFLVSFYNNEISEKSEIFDDQFSVERPDGSNFTLKIRSTKLEDSAMYFCASRGDRRNTEAFFGQGTRLTVV.

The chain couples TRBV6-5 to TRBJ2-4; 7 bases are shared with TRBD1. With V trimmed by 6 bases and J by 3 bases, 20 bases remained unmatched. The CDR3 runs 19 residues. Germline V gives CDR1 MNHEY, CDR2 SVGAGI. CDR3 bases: TGTGCCAGCAGCTACCTGGAGACAGGGATGGGGTTAAGCAAAAACATTCAGTACTTC. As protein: CASSYLETGMGLSKNIQYF.

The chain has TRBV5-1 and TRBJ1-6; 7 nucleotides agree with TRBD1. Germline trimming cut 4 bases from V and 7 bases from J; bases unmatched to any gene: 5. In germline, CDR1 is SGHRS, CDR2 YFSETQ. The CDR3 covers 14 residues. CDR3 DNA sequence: TGCGCCAGCAGCCAGACAGGGAGAAATTCACCCCTCCACTTT. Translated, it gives CASSQTGRNSPLHF.

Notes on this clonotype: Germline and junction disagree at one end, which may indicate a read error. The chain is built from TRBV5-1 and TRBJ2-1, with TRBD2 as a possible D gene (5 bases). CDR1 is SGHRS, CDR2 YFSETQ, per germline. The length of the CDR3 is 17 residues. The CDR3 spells CAGSRPPYGESYNEQFF. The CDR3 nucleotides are TGCGCCGGCAGCCGTCCCCCATATGGGGAGTCCTACAATGAGCAGTTCTTC.

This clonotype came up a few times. This CDR3 is CASMSLHTGSSYEQYF. The DNA for the CDR3 is TGTGCCAGCATGTCCCTCCATACAGGGAGCTCCTACGAGCAGTACTTC. This sequence joins TRBV28 and TRBJ2-7; tentatively, D is TRBD1 (6 bases). Per the germline V gene, CDR1 is MDHEN and CDR2 is SYDVKM. V lost 7 bases to trimming and J lost 0 bases, with 19 bases between them. CDR3 size: 16 residues.

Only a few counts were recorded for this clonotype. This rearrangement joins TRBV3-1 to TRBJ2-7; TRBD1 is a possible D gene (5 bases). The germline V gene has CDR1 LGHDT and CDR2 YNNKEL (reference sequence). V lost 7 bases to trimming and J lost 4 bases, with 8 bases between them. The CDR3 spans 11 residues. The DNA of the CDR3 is TGTGCCAGCAACTCAGGGTACGAGCAGTACTTC. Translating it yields CASNSGYEQYF.

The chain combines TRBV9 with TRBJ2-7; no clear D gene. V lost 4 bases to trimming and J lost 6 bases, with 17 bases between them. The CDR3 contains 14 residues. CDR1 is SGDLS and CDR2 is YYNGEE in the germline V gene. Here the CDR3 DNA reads TGTGCCAGCAGCACCGAAGCCTCCGGTAGCGAGCAGTACTTC. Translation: CASSTEASGSEQYF.

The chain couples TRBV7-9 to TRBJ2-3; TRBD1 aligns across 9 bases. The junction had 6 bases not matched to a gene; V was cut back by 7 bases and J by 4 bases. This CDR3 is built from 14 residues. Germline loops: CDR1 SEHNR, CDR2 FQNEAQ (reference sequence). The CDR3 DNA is TGTGCCAGCAACGACAGGGGGGCCGCAGATACGCAGTATTTT. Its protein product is CASNDRGAADTQYF.

The CDR3, as DNA: TGTGCCAGCAGCCCATCGACTAGCGGGAGGGGAGGAACCGGGGAGCTGTTTTTT. Protein product: CASSPSTSGRGGTGELFF. The rearrangement joins TRBV5-5 to TRBJ2-2; 14 bases are shared with TRBD2. Germline V gives CDR1 SGHKS, CDR2 YYEKEE (reference sequence). This CDR3 is built from 18 residues. V lost 4 bases, J lost 5 bases, and 10 bases stayed unmatched.

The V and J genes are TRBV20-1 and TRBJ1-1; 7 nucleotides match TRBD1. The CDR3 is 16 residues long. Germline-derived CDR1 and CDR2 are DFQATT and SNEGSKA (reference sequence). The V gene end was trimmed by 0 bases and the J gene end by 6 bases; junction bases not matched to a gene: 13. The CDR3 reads CSARDHRGGVSPEAFF. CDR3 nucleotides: TGCAGTGCTAGAGATCACAGGGGCGGGGTATCCCCTGAAGCTTTCTTT.

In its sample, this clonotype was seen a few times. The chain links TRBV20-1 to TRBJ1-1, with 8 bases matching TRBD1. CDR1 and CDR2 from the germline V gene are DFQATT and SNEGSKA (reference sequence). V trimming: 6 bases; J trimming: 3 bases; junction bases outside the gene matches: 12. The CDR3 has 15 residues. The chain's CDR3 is CSAKGDRGRDTEAFF. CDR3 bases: TGCAGTGCAAAAGGAGACAGGGGACGGGACACTGAAGCTTTCTTT.

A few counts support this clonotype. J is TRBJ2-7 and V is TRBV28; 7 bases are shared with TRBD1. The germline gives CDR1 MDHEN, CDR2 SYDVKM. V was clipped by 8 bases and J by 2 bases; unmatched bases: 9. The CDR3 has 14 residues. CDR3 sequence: CASGTRDRTYEQYF. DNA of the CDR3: TGTGCCAGCGGCACCCGGGACAGAACCTACGAGCAGTACTTC.

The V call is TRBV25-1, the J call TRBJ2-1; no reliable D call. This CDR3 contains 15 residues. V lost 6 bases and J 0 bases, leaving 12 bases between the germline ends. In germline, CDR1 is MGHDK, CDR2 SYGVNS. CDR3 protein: CASSWSEGSYNEQFF. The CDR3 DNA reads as TGTGCCAGCAGCTGGAGTGAAGGCTCCTACAATGAGCAGTTCTTC. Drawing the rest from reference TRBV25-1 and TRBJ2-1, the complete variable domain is EADIYQTPRYLVIGTGKKITLECSQTMGHDKMYWYQQDPGMELHLIHYSYGVNSTEKGDLSSESTVSRIRTEHFPLTLESARPSHTSQYLCASSWSEGSYNEQFFGPGTRLTVL.

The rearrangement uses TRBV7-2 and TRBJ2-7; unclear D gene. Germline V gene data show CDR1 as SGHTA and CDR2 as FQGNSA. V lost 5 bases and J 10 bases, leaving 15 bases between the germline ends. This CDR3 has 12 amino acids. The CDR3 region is CASSPRLVIQYF. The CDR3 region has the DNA TGTGCCAGCAGCCCCCGACTGGTAATACAGTACTTC.

The CDR3 reads CASSFDRPQGNEQFF. The CDR3 DNA follows: TGCGCCAGCAGCTTCGACCGGCCGCAGGGCAATGAGCAGTTCTTC. The rearrangement joins TRBV5-1 to TRBJ2-1; a weak D match, TRBD1 (5 bases). Germline V gives CDR1 SGHRS, CDR2 YFSETQ. This CDR3 is 15 amino acids long. V dropped 2 bases and J dropped 6 bases, with 15 bases sitting between them.

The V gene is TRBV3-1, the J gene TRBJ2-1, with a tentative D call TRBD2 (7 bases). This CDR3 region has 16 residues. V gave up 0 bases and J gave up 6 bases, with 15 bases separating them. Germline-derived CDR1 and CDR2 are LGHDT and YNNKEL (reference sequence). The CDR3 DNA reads TGTGCCAGCAGCCAAGATCGGGGGGCCGGGGGCAATGAGCAGTTCTTC. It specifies CASSQDRGAGGNEQFF.

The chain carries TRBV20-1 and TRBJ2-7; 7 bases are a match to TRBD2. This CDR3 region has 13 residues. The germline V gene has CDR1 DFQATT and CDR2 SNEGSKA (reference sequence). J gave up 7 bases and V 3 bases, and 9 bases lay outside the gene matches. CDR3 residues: CSASGGGGGEQYF. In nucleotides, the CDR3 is TGCAGTGCTAGTGGTGGGGGGGGTGGAGAGCAGTACTTC.

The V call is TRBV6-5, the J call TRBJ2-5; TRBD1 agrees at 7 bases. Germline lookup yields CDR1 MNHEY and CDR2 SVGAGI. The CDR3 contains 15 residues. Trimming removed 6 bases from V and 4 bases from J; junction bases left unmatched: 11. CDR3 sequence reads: CASRVTGNRGETQYF. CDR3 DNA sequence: TGTGCCAGCAGGGTGACAGGGAATCGTGGAGAGACCCAGTACTTC.

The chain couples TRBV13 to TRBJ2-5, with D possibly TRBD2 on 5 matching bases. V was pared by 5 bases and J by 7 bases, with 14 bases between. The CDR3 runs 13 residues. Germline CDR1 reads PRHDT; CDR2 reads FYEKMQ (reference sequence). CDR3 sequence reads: CASSTGSLRTQYF. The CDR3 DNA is TGTGCCAGCAGCACGGGAAGCCTTCGGACCCAGTACTTC.

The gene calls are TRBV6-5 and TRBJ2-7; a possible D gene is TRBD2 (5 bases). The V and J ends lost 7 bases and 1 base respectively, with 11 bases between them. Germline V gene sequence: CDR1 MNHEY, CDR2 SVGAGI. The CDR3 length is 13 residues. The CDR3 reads CASKREYSYEQYF. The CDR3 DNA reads TGTGCCAGCAAAAGGGAGTATTCCTACGAGCAGTACTTC.

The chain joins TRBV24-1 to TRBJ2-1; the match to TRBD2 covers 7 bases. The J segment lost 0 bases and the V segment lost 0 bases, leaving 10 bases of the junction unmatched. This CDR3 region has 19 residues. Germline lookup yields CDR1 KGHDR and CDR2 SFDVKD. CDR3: CATSDLYPGLGVSYNEQFF. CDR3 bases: TGTGCCACCAGTGATTTGTATCCTGGACTAGGGGTCTCCTACAATGAGCAGTTCTTC.

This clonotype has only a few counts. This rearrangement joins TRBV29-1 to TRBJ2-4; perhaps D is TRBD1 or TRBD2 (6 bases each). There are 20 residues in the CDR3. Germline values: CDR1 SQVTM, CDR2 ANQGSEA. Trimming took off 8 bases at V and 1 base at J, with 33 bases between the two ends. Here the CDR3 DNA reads TGCAGCTCTCAACCCCTTTTTACAGGGACTTTGCCCCGGGCCAAAAACATTCAGTACTTC. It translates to CSSQPLFTGTLPRAKNIQYF.

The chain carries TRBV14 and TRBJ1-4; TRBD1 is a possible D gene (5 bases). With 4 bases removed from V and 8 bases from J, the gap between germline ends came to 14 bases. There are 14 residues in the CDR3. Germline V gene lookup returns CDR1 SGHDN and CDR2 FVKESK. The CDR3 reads CASSPQGAREKLFF. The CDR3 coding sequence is TGTGCCAGCAGCCCCCAGGGCGCGAGGGAAAAACTGTTTTTT. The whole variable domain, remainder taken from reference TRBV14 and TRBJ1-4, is EAGVTQFPSHSVIEKGQTVTLRCDPISGHDNLYWYRRVMGKEIKFLLHFVKESKQDESGMPNNRFLAERTGGTYSTLKVQPAELEDSGVYFCASSPQGAREKLFFGSGTQLSVL.

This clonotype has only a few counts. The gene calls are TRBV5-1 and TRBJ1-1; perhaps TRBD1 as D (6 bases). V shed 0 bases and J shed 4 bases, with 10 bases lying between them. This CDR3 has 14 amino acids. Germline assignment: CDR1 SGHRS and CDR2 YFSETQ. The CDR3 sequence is CASSLEGEVTEAFF. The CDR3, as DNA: TGCGCCAGCAGCTTGGAGGGGGAGGTCACTGAAGCTTTCTTT.

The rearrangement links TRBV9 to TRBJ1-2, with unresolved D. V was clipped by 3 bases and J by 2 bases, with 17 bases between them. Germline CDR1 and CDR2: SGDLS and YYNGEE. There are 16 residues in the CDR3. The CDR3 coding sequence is TGTGCCAGCAGCGCCCTGGACCCCCGCCGGAACTATGGCTACACCTTC. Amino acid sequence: CASSALDPRRNYGYTF. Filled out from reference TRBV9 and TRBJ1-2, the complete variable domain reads DSGVTQTPKHLITATGQRVTLRCSPRSGDLSVYWYQQSLDQGLQFLIQYYNGEERAKGNILERFSAQQFPDLHSELNLSSLELGDSALYFCASSALDPRRNYGYTFGSGTRLTVV.

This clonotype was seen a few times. The CDR3 region has the DNA TGTGCCAGCAGTTTAGCGGGCATAGCCAAAAACATTCAGTACTTC. Its protein product is CASSLAGIAKNIQYF. This chain links TRBV12-3 or TRBV12-4 with TRBJ2-4; no clear D. The CDR3 contains 15 residues. V was pared by 0 bases and J by 0 bases, with 6 bases between.